Listed here are 26 T cell receptor beta chains from one sample, sequenced in a study of identical twins. TCRdb re-called the 5' RACE reads with MiXCR, one entry per CDR3 protein. This sample has 400,000 to 500,000 distinct CDR3 sequences; approximately 15% occur once, and the top ten carry approximately 0.98%. This sample also belongs to another study, concerning yellow fever vaccine responses in identical twins.

Source material: CD4+ T cells sorted from blood. The source of these receptors is a woman younger than 30 in good health.

This clonotype showed up just a few times. The chain recombines TRBV10-3 with TRBJ2-1, with unresolved D. Trimming left V 0 bases short and J 4 bases short, with 10 bases between. Germline V CDR1 and CDR2: ENHRY, SYGVKD. The CDR3 is 15 residues long. The CDR3 DNA follows: TGTGCCATCAGTGAGTCAGGTCAGCCGTACAATGAGCAGTTCTTC. Protein product: CAISESGQPYNEQFF.

The genes are TRBV2 and TRBJ2-1; TRBD2 aligns across 11 bases. The CDR3 covers 15 residues. Trimming took 2 bases from V and 6 from J; bases not matched to a gene: 3. In germline, CDR1 is SNHLY, CDR2 FYNNEI. CDR3 sequence: CASSEKGLAVNEQFF. DNA of the CDR3: TGTGCCAGCAGTGAAAAGGGACTAGCGGTCAATGAGCAGTTCTTC.

This clonotype occurred a few times. The gene calls are TRBV11-2 and TRBJ1-2, with a weak D call TRBD1 (5 bases). Germline assignment: CDR1 SGHAT and CDR2 FQNNGV. There are 13 residues in the CDR3. Deletions cut 1 base from V and 8 bases from J, with 11 bases between. CDR3 sequence (DNA): TGTGCCAGCAGCTTAGGGAGGGGCGGCGGCTACACCTTC. It yields the protein CASSLGRGGGYTF. The whole variable domain, remainder taken from reference TRBV11-2 and TRBJ1-2, is EAGVAQSPRYKIIEKRQSVAFWCNPISGHATLYWYQQILGQGPKLLIQFQNNGVVDDSQLPKDRFSAERLKGVDSTLKIQPAKLEDSAVYLCASSLGRGGGYTFGSGTRLTVV.

The rearrangement links TRBV7-8 to TRBJ2-1, with 12 positions matching TRBD2. The V gene end was trimmed by 4 bases and the J gene end by 6 bases; junction bases not matched to a gene: 7. Germline CDR1 and CDR2: SGHVS and FQNEAQ. This CDR3 spans 16 amino acids. CDR3 protein: CASSSSGRASGNEQFF. The CDR3 DNA sequence: TGTGCCAGCAGCTCTAGCGGGAGGGCCTCAGGCAATGAGCAGTTCTTC.

This clonotype was observed a few times. The chain is built from TRBV7-2 and TRBJ2-7; tentatively, D is TRBD1 or TRBD2 (5 bases each). In germline, CDR1 is SGHTA, CDR2 FQGNSA. CDR3 length: 16 residues. V lost 1 base and J lost 9, with 22 bases in between. The DNA for the CDR3 is TGTGCCAGCAGCTTAGGGGCTTCGGGACCCCTCTGGGGGCAGTACTTC. It yields the protein CASSLGASGPLWGQYF.

The V and J genes are TRBV6-1 and TRBJ1-1, with D unclear. The CDR3 is 15 amino acids. The V end lost 0 bases, the J end lost 3 bases, and 11 bases lay between the germline ends. The V gene's germline CDR1 is MNHNS and CDR2 SASEGT. CDR3 nucleotide sequence: TGTGCCAGCAGTGAAGCGCACGCTCCTTACACTGAAGCTTTCTTT. It translates to CASSEAHAPYTEAFF.

This clonotype occurred many times. This chain joins TRBV27 and TRBJ2-2; 10 nucleotides line up with TRBD1. Germline V gives CDR1 MNHEY, CDR2 SMNVEV (reference sequence). The CDR3 consists of 14 residues. Trimming took 10 bases from V and 5 from J; bases not matched to a gene: 7. CDR3 loop: CATKAGQGTGELFF. As DNA, the CDR3 is TGTGCCACCAAAGCGGGACAGGGGACCGGGGAGCTGTTTTTT.

In this sample, this clonotype turned up many times. The V gene is TRBV7-8, the J gene TRBJ2-1; D gene unclear. The germline V gene encodes CDR1 SGHVS and CDR2 FQNEAQ. The CDR3 is made up of 15 amino acids. Trimming shortened V by 5 bases and J by 5 bases, and 16 bases separated the two germline ends. The CDR3 DNA reads as TGTGCCAGCAGCCCTAGTCATCTTATTAACAATGAGCAGTTCTTC. Amino acids: CASSPSHLINNEQFF.

V is TRBV20-1 and J is TRBJ2-1; 10 bases are a match to TRBD2. Germline values: CDR1 DFQATT, CDR2 SNEGSKA (reference sequence). This CDR3 is built from 16 residues. With 2 bases clipped from V and 9 bases from J, the junction kept 13 bases outside the gene matches. The CDR3 DNA reads as TGCAGTGCTAGAAGACCCACAGCGGGAGGGGCCGTTGAGCAGTTCTTC. It specifies CSARRPTAGGAVEQFF.

This clonotype was recorded many times. J is TRBJ2-5 and V is TRBV7-2; D call uncertain. Trimming removed 0 bases from V and 1 base from J, with 6 bases in between. The CDR3 loop spans 14 amino acids. Germline V gene sequence: CDR1 SGHTA, CDR2 FQGNSA. The chain's CDR3 is CASSLAGSQETQYF. CDR3 coding DNA: TGTGCCAGCAGCTTAGCTGGCAGCCAAGAGACCCAGTACTTC. Looking up the rest from reference TRBV7-2 and TRBJ2-5 gives the full variable domain: GAGVSQSPSNKVTEKGKDVELRCDPISGHTALYWYRQSLGQGLEFLIYFQGNSAPDKSGLPSDRFSAERTGGSVSTLTIQRTQQEDSAVYLCASSLAGSQETQYFGPGTRLLVL.

The chain links TRBV3-1 to TRBJ2-7, with TRBD2 as a possible D gene (5 bases). Germline V gene sequence: CDR1 LGHDT, CDR2 YNNKEL (reference sequence). Trimming took 0 bases from V and 3 from J, leaving 12 bases between them. CDR3 size: 15 residues. CDR3 amino acids: CASSQDFREGYEQYF. The CDR3 DNA follows: TGTGCCAGCAGCCAAGATTTTCGCGAGGGCTACGAGCAGTACTTC.

This clonotype was counted between two and nine times. The V and J genes are TRBV20-1 and TRBJ2-5; 8 positions agree with TRBD1. CDR3 length equals 15 residues. Germline V gene sequence: CDR1 DFQATT, CDR2 SNEGSKA (reference sequence). The trim removed 3 bases at V and 5 bases at J, leaving 11 bases unmatched. This chain's CDR3 is CSASDQGAKGETQYF. Here the CDR3 DNA reads TGCAGTGCTAGTGATCAGGGGGCAAAAGGGGAGACCCAGTACTTC.

This rearrangement joins TRBV7-2 to TRBJ2-1, with 10 bases that match TRBD1. The CDR3 is 14 residues long. V trimming: 5 bases; J trimming: 6 bases; junction bases outside the gene matches: 4. The germline V gene encodes CDR1 SGHTA and CDR2 FQGNSA. CDR3 sequence reads: CASSPGQGRNEQFF. In DNA form, the CDR3 reads TGTGCCAGCAGCCCGGGACAGGGGCGCAATGAGCAGTTCTTC.

This clonotype was counted between two and nine times. V usage is TRBV4-2 and J usage is TRBJ2-3; D possibly matches TRBD1 or TRBD2 (5 bases each). The CDR3 has 16 residues. V gave up 1 base and J gave up 6 bases, with 17 bases separating them. Germline CDR1 LGHNA, CDR2 YNFKEQ. The CDR3 here is CASSQAGTLYGDTQYF. DNA of the CDR3: TGTGCCAGCAGCCAAGCTGGGACCCTCTACGGGGATACGCAGTATTTT.

This clonotype has only a few counts. The chain carries TRBV12-3 or TRBV12-4 and TRBJ2-7, with 11 positions matching TRBD2. There are 16 residues in the CDR3. The ends lost 6 bases at V and 5 bases at J; junction bases unmatched: 12. The DNA for the CDR3 is TGTGCCAGCAGCACCCTTAGCGGGAGGGTTAACAACGAGCAGTACTTC. Translating gives CASSTLSGRVNNEQYF.

This clonotype was counted between two and nine times. The chain recombines TRBV7-2 with TRBJ1-2; D is possibly TRBD1 (5 bases). CDR1 SGHTA and CDR2 FQGNSA come from the germline V gene. The ends were cut back, 2 bases at V and 6 bases at J, with 10 bases in the middle. The CDR3 spans 13 residues. The CDR3 region is CASSLLGVHGYTF. DNA of the CDR3: TGTGCCAGCAGCTTACTGGGGGTTCATGGCTACACCTTC. The complete variable domain, with remaining parts taken from reference TRBV7-2 and TRBJ1-2, reads GAGVSQSPSNKVTEKGKDVELRCDPISGHTALYWYRQSLGQGLEFLIYFQGNSAPDKSGLPSDRFSAERTGGSVSTLTIQRTQQEDSAVYLCASSLLGVHGYTFGSGTRLTVV.

Many counts were recorded for this clonotype. The chain is built from TRBV4-1 and TRBJ1-1, with D tentatively TRBD1 (5 bases). The CDR3 contains 13 residues. From germline, CDR1 is MGHRA and CDR2 YSYEKL. Between the trimmed V and J ends, which lost 4 bases and 7 bases, there was a span of 13 bases. This CDR3 is CASSRPLQGEAFF. As DNA, the CDR3 is TGCGCCAGCAGCCGACCTCTTCAGGGTGAAGCTTTCTTT.

This clonotype has just a few counts. The chain is built from TRBV7-6 and TRBJ1-3; TRBD1 is a possible D gene (5 bases). The CDR3 extends over 17 amino acids. V was shortened by 1 base and J by 0 bases, with 13 bases between the two germline ends. In germline, CDR1 is SGHVS, CDR2 FNYEAQ. The CDR3 nucleotides read TGTGCCAGCAGCTTAGGCCCGACAGCGAGCTCTGGAAACACCATATATTTT. Its translation is CASSLGPTASSGNTIYF.

The rearrangement uses TRBV4-3 and TRBJ1-4; D not certain. V lost 2 bases and J 5 bases, leaving 6 bases between the germline ends. CDR1 and CDR2 from the germline V gene are LGHNA and YSLEER. The CDR3 sequence is 13 residues long. In nucleotides, the CDR3 is TGCGCCAGCAGCCAAATTGGGAATGAAAAACTGTTTTTT. As protein: CASSQIGNEKLFF.

This clonotype has just a few counts. The rearrangement uses TRBV4-2 and TRBJ1-6; 8 positions match TRBD1. The germline CDR1 and CDR2 sequences are LGHNA and YNFKEQ. CDR3 length: 16 amino acids. V gave up 4 bases and J gave up 7 bases; unmatched junction bases: 9. CDR3 in DNA: TGTGCCAGCAGCCTCTTTCCCGGGACAGGAAATTCACCCCTCCACTTT. It specifies CASSLFPGTGNSPLHF.

This clonotype turned up a few times. This sequence joins TRBV19 and TRBJ2-2; no firm D call. The CDR3 covers 14 residues. Germline V lookup: CDR1 LNHDA, CDR2 SQIVND (reference sequence). V was pared by 3 bases and J by 1 base, with 6 bases between. The chain's CDR3 is CASSISWNTGELFF. The CDR3 DNA follows: TGTGCCAGTAGTATTTCTTGGAACACCGGGGAGCTGTTTTTT.

V and J are TRBV24-1 and TRBJ2-7; a weak D match, TRBD2 (5 bases). The CDR3 is 12 residues long. V was shortened by 5 bases and J by 1 base, with 5 bases between the two germline ends. The germline V gene has CDR1 KGHDR and CDR2 SFDVKD. CDR3 nucleotides: TGTGCCACCAGTGCGGGGTCCTACGAGCAGTACTTC. Translated, it gives CATSAGSYEQYF.

This clonotype has just a few counts. The chain combines TRBV4-1 with TRBJ1-4; D remains ambiguous. The germline V gene has CDR1 MGHRA and CDR2 YSYEKL. V gave up 2 bases and J gave up 7 bases, with 8 bases separating them. CDR3 size: 13 residues. The CDR3: CASSQRFGEKLFF. CDR3 sequence (DNA): TGCGCCAGCAGCCAACGTTTCGGTGAAAAACTGTTTTTT.

This chain connects TRBV28 to TRBJ1-1; tentative D call: TRBD1 (6 bases). V dropped 3 bases and J dropped 6 bases, with 8 bases sitting between them. Germline loops: CDR1 MDHEN, CDR2 SYDVKM. The CDR3 covers 12 residues. The CDR3 here is CASSFRQAEAFF. The CDR3 bases are TGTGCCAGCAGTTTCCGACAGGCTGAAGCTTTCTTT.

This clonotype was recorded only once. The gene calls are TRBV9 and TRBJ2-3, with 7 nucleotides matching TRBD2. CDR3 length: 16 amino acids. Germline V gene sequence: CDR1 SGDLS, CDR2 YYNGEE. The J segment lost 0 bases and the V segment lost 2 bases, leaving 6 bases of the junction unmatched. CDR3 DNA sequence: TGTGCCAGCAGCGTTTCTAGCGGCCGTAGCACAGATACGCAGTATTTT. This encodes CASSVSSGRSTDTQYF.

Only a few counts were recorded for this clonotype. The CDR3 loop is CASSLRAGNNEQFF. CDR3 sequence (DNA): TGTGCCAGCAGTTTGAGGGCTGGGAACAATGAGCAGTTCTTC. The chain couples TRBV6-2 or TRBV6-3 to TRBJ2-1; perhaps TRBD2 as D (5 bases). Germline lookup yields CDR1 MNHEY and CDR2 SVGEGT. The V gene lost 4 bases and the J gene lost 5 bases, with 12 bases spanning the gap. The CDR3 contains 14 residues.